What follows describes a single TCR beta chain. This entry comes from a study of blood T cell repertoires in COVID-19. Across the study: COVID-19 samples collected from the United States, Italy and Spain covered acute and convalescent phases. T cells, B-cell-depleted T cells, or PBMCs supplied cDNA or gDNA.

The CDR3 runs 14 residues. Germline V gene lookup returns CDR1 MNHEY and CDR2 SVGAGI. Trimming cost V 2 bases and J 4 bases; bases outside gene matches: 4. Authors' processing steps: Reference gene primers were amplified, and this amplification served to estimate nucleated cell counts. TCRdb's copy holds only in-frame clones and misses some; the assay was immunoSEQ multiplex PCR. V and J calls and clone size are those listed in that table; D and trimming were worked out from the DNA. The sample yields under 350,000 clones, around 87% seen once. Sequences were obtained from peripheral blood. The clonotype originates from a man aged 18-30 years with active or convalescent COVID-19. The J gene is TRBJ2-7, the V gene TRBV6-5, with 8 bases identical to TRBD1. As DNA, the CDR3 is TGTGCCAGCAGTTACGGTCGACAGGGGTACGAGCAGTACTTC. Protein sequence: CASSYGRQGYEQYF.